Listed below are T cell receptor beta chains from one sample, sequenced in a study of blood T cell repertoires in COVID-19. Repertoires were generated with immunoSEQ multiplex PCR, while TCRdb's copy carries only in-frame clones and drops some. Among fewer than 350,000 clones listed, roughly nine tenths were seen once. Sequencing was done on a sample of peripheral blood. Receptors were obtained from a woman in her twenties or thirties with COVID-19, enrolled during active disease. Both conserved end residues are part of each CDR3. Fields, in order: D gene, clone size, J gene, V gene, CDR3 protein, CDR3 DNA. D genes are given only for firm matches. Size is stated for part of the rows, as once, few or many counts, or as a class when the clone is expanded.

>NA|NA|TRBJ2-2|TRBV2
CASAPGLPTGELFF
TGTGCCAGCGCGCCGGGACTTCCGACCGGGGAGCTGTTTTTT
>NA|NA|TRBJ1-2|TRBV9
CASSVVAGEGQGYTF
TGTGCCAGCAGCGTAGTTGCAGGGGAAGGACAAGGCTACACCTTC
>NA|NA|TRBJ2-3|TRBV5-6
CASSLRGPTDTQYF
TGTGCCAGCAGCTTAAGGGGCCCCACAGATACGCAGTATTTT
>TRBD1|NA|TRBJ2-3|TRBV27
CASSLAGGSYTQYF
TGTGCCAGCAGTTTAGCAGGGGGCAGCTATACGCAGTATTTT
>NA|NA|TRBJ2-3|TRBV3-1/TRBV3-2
CASSQGSSNTDTQYF
TGTGCCAGCAGCCAAGGTAGCAGTAACACAGATACGCAGTATTTT
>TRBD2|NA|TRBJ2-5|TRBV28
CASSSPGALAGRETQYF
TGTGCCAGCAGTTCCCCGGGCGCGCTAGCGGGACGAGAGACCCAGTACTTC
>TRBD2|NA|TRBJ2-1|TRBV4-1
CASSFLAGGLGNEQFF
TGCGCCAGCAGCTTTCTAGCGGGGGGGCTTGGAAATGAGCAGTTCTTC
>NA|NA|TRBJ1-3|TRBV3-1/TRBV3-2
CASSQNPGNTIYF
TGTGCCAGCAGCCAAAATCCGGGAAACACCATATATTTT
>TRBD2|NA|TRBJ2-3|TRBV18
CASSPPRAGGPGDTQYF
TGTGCCAGCTCACCCCCCCGAGCGGGGGGGCCTGGAGATACGCAGTATTTT
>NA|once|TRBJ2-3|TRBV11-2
CASSGLPKLTSTDTQYF
TGTGCCAGCAGCGGGCTACCGAAACTCACTAGCACAGATACGCAGTATTTT
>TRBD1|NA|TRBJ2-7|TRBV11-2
CASSLDRGYEQYF
TGTGCCAGCAGCTTGGACAGGGGCTACGAGCAGTACTTC
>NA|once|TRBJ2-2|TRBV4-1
CASSQAPPGPYTGELFF
TGCGCCAGCAGCCAAGCCCCTCCGGGTCCCTACACCGGGGAGCTGTTTTTT
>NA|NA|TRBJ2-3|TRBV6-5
CASIQKRTSTDTQYF
TGTGCCAGCATCCAAAAGCGGACTAGCACAGATACGCAGTATTTT
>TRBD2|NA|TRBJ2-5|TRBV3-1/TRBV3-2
CASSQEGDYLEETQYF
TGTGCCAGCAGCCAAGAGGGGGACTATCTTGAAGAGACCCAGTACTTC
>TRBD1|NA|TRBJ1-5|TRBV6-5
CASSKTGYNQPQHF
TGTGCCAGCAGTAAGACAGGGTACAATCAGCCCCAGCATTTT
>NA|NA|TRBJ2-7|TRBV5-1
CASKLGGSLASYEQYF
TGCGCCAGCAAGCTTGGAGGCTCGCTAGCATCCTACGAGCAGTACTTC
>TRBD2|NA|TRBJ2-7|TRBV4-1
CASSQTSGGALEQYF
TGCGCCAGCAGCCAAACTAGCGGGGGGGCATTAGAGCAGTACTTC
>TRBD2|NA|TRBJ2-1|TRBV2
CASSERGLALHEQFF
TGTGCCAGCAGTGAAAGGGGACTAGCTCTCCATGAGCAGTTCTTC
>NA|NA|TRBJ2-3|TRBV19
CASTQLSGGGTDTQYF
TGTGCCAGTACTCAGCTTAGCGGCGGCGGCACAGATACGCAGTATTTT
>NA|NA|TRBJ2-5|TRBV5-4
CASSLDRQGSETQYF
TGTGCCAGCAGCTTGGATAGGCAGGGATCGGAGACCCAGTACTTC
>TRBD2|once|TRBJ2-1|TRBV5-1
CASSPPTSGDSYNEQFF
TGCGCCAGCAGCCCCCCGACTAGCGGGGACTCCTACAATGAGCAGTTCTTC
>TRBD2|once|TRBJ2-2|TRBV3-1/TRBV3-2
CASSQSGGLTSGELFF
TGTGCCAGCAGCCAAAGCGGGGGGCTCACCTCCGGGGAGCTGTTTTTT
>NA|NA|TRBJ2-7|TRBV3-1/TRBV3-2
CASSQPPYEQYF
TGTGCCAGCAGCCAACCTCCGTACGAGCAGTACTTC
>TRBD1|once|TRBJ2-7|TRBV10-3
CAISDEGQGHYEQYF
TGTGCCATCAGTGATGAGGGACAGGGCCACTACGAGCAGTACTTC
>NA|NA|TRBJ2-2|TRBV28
CASSFSAQGMVGELFF
TGTGCCAGCAGTTTCTCCGCACAGGGTATGGTCGGGGAGCTGTTTTTT
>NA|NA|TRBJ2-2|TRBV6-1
CASSEGAVNTGELFF
TGTGCCAGCAGTGAGGGGGCAGTGAACACCGGGGAGCTGTTTTTT
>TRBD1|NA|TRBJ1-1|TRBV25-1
CASSEQGGPQAFF
TGTGCCAGCAGTGAACAGGGGGGTCCTCAAGCTTTCTTT
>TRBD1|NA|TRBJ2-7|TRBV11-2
CASSLGAGGVYEQYF
TGTGCCAGCAGCTTAGGGGCAGGGGGAGTTTACGAGCAGTACTTC
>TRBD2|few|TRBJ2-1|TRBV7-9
CASSLLAGEKFF
TGTGCCAGCAGCTTACTAGCGGGGGAAAAGTTCTTC
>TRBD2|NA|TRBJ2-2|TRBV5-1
CASSLAAGGAGELFF
TGCGCCAGCAGCTTGGCCGCGGGAGGCGCCGGGGAGCTGTTTTTT
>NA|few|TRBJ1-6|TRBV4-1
CASSQGGRVGFDSPLHF
TGCGCCAGCAGCCAAGGGGGCAGGGTGGGGTTCGATTCACCCCTCCACTTT
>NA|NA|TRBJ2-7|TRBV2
CASSEVLEGEQYF
TGTGCCAGCAGTGAGGTTTTGGAGGGCGAGCAGTACTTC
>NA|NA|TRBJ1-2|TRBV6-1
CASSEAPPLGYTF
TGTGCCAGCAGTGAAGCCCCACCACTCGGCTACACCTTC
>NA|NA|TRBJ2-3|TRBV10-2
CARAGQIWTDTQYF
TGCGCCAGGGCGGGACAGATTTGGACAGATACGCAGTATTTT
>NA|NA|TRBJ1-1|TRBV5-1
CASSLIGGSDTEAFF
TGCGCCAGCAGCTTGATAGGGGGATCTGACACTGAAGCTTTCTTT
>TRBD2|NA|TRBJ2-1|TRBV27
CASSFGAGGNEQFF
TGTGCCAGCAGTTTTGGGGCGGGGGGCAATGAGCAGTTCTTC
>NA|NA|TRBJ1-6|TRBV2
CATAKAWNSPLHF
TGTGCCACCGCTAAAGCCTGGAATTCACCCCTCCACTTT
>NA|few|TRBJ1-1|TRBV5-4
CASSRQQGLDTEAFF
TGTGCCAGCAGCCGACAGCAGGGTTTGGACACTGAAGCTTTCTTT